This T cell receptor (beta chain) was sequenced for a study of T cell responses to AZD1222 COVID-19 vaccine. CDR3 size: 14 residues. Trimming left V 0 bases short and J 2 bases short, with 8 bases between. Germline values: CDR1 MNHEY, CDR2 SVGAGI. Assay used: immunoSEQ multiplex PCR; TCRdb lists only in-frame clones, some missing. The sample lists under 200,000 clones; more than 75% were seen once. The gene calls are TRBV6-5 and TRBJ2-7, with D possibly called TRBD1 or TRBD2 (5 bases each). The sequences come from peripheral blood, collected on day 0 of AZD1222 vaccination. This TCR was recovered from an adult in good health. CDR3 protein: CASSYSGEPYEQYF. The CDR3 DNA reads TGTGCCAGCAGTTACTCGGGGGAACCCTACGAGCAGTACTTC.